This is a list of T cell receptor beta chains from one sample in a study of technical replicates of blood from a handful of donors. The method was immunoSEQ multiplex PCR; TCRdb's version includes in-frame clones alone and lacks a portion of them. The sample has tens of thousands of clones, roughly 93% seen once. The sequencing sample was made of T cells isolated from PBMCs. All receptors come from a human donor in good health. The CDR3 runs from the conserved cysteine through the conserved F or W. D genes are given only for firm matches. Clone size is stated in some rows and not others, as once, few, many or a class when expanded.

>TRBJ2-1|NA|TRBV10-3|TRBD2
TGTGCCATCAGTGGTGGTGAGACTAGCGGGGGGGACTCCTACAATGAGCAGTTCTTC
CAISGGETSGGDSYNEQFF
>TRBJ2-1|NA|TRBV7-3|TRBD2
TGTGCCAGCAGCCCGGGGGGGCCGAGGTCCTACAATGAGCAGTTCTTC
CASSPGGPRSYNEQFF
>TRBJ2-1|NA|TRBV5-4|TRBD2
TGTGCCAGCAGCCCACCAACTAGCGGGGGGGCCGGACAGTTCTTC
CASSPPTSGGAGQFF
>TRBJ2-7|NA|TRBV5-1|TRBD2
TGCGCCAGCAGCATAGTCCCTAGCGGCTCCTACGAGCAGTACTTC
CASSIVPSGSYEQYF
>TRBJ2-7|NA|TRBV6-1|TRBD2
TGTGCCAGCAGTGTAGGGACTAGCGGGGGTTTAGTCTACGAGCAGTACTTC
CASSVGTSGGLVYEQYF
>TRBJ1-2|NA|TRBV28|NA
TGTGCCAGCAGTAGAGGGAACTATGGCTACACCTTC
CASSRGNYGYTF
>TRBJ2-1|once|TRBV5-1|TRBD1
TGCGCCAGCAGCTATTCGTCCGGGACAGCCTCATACAATGAGCAGTTCTTC
CASSYSSGTASYNEQFF
>TRBJ2-5|once|TRBV5-1|TRBD2
TGCGCCAGCAGCTTGGCCGTGGGGGGGTACCAAGAGACCCAGTACTTC
CASSLAVGGYQETQYF
>TRBJ2-3|NA|TRBV28|NA
TGTGCCAGCAGTAAGACAGGCCAGAGGATAGATACGCAGTATTTT
CASSKTGQRIDTQYF
>TRBJ2-3|NA|TRBV29-1|TRBD2
TGCAGCGTTGTCCTTAGACTAGCGGGAATGAGAGATACGCAGTATTTT
CSVVLRLAGMRDTQYF
>TRBJ2-2|NA|TRBV9|TRBD2
TGTGCCAGCAGCTCCGGGACTAGCCCGAACACCGGGGAGCTGTTTTTT
CASSSGTSPNTGELFF
>TRBJ2-1|NA|TRBV19|NA
TGTGCCACCTCTTGGGGACTCACCTACAATGAGCAGTTCTTC
CATSWGLTYNEQFF
>TRBJ2-3|NA|TRBV28|TRBD2
TGTGCCAGCAGTTTAAGCCTCCGTCGGGGCGGGAGACATTCCAAAGATACGCAGTATTTT
CASSLSLRRGGRHSKDTQYF
>TRBJ1-2|NA|TRBV27|NA
TGTGCCAGCAGTTTATCGACAGGAGGTAACTATGGCTACACCTTC
CASSLSTGGNYGYTF
>TRBJ2-7|NA|TRBV6-5|TRBD1
TGTGCCAGCAGTTACGGGACAGGGGCTTACGAGCAGTACTTC
CASSYGTGAYEQYF
>TRBJ1-1|NA|TRBV2|NA
TGTGCCAGCACGGTATTTACCACTGAAGCTTTCTTT
CASTVFTTEAFF
>TRBJ2-7|once|TRBV29-1|TRBD1
TGCAGCGTTCGATGGACAGGGGATTACGAGCAGTACTTC
CSVRWTGDYEQYF
>TRBJ2-7|few|TRBV5-1|TRBD1
TGCGCCAGCAGCTTGGGGGACAGGGGAGGCGAGCAGTACTTC
CASSLGDRGGEQYF
>TRBJ2-5|NA|TRBV11-3|TRBD2
TGTGCCAGCAGCCGTTCTAGCGGGTTCCAAGAGACCCAGTACTTC
CASSRSSGFQETQYF
>TRBJ2-1|NA|TRBV13|NA
TGTGCCAGCAGCATACATACGCGGGACAATGAGCAGTTCTTC
CASSIHTRDNEQFF
>TRBJ1-5|NA|TRBV4-1|TRBD1
TGCGCCAGCAGCCAAGGGACAGGGGTCGGTCAGCCCCAGCATTTT
CASSQGTGVGQPQHF
>TRBJ1-1|NA|TRBV2|NA
TGTGCCAGCAGTGATGGGACATGGTTGAACACTGAAGCTTTCTTT
CASSDGTWLNTEAFF
>TRBJ2-1|NA|TRBV27|TRBD2
TGTGCCAGCAGTTCTTATGAGACTAGCGGGAAAACGGGGCACAATGAGCAGTTCTTC
CASSSYETSGKTGHNEQFF
>TRBJ1-2|NA|TRBV2|NA
TGTGCCAGCAGTCTACAGGGCCCCGAGGGCTACACCTTC
CASSLQGPEGYTF
>TRBJ2-3|NA|TRBV7-9|NA
TGTGCCAGCAGCCTCGAACCCCGGGATACGCAGTATTTT
CASSLEPRDTQYF
>TRBJ1-5|NA|TRBV27|NA
TGTGCCAGCAGTCACCCCTTCGGGTCCCAGCATTTT
CASSHPFGSQHF
>TRBJ2-1|once|TRBV29-1|TRBD1
TGCAGCGTGCCAAGGGACAGCTCCTCCTACAATGAGCAGTTCTTC
CSVPRDSSSYNEQFF
>TRBJ2-2|NA|TRBV6-6|TRBD2
TGTGCCAGCAGCTACCCTAGCGGCGCCACCGGGGAGCTGTTTTTT
CASSYPSGATGELFF
>TRBJ1-3|NA|TRBV28|TRBD1
TGTGCCAGCAGTGCGATGGGACAGGGGTTGGGAAACACCATATATTTT
CASSAMGQGLGNTIYF
>TRBJ2-7|NA|TRBV5-1|TRBD1
TGCGCCAGCAGCTCCATACCGGGACAGACCTCCTACGAGCAGTACTTC
CASSSIPGQTSYEQYF
>TRBJ2-3|NA|TRBV9|TRBD2
TGTGCCACCGGTAGCGGGAGGATGACAGATACGCAGTATTTT
CATGSGRMTDTQYF
>TRBJ2-1|NA|TRBV11-2|NA
TGTGCCAGCAGCTTAAGGGTACTAGGACTGATCTACAATGAGCAGTTCTTC
CASSLRVLGLIYNEQFF